This passage covers 15 T cell receptor beta chains from one sample sequenced in a study of CD8+ T cells in alopecia areata. TCR sequencing used cDNA made by reverse transcription of extracted RNA. Repertoires were generated with immunoSEQ multiplex PCR, while TCRdb's copy carries only in-frame clones and drops some. The table lists some 160,000 clones, under 70% of them singletons. Described treatment: oral pan-JAK inhibitor, 5-10 mg twice daily. Sequencing used CD4+ T cells sorted from blood, obtained at week 4, from a patient treated with tofacitinib. The receptors derive from a human donor with alopecia areata.

The chain links TRBV5-1 to TRBJ2-6; the match to TRBD1 covers 7 bases. V lost 1 base and J lost 0; bases outside the gene matches: 10. Germline V CDR1 and CDR2: SGHRS, YFSETQ. The CDR3 spans 19 residues. The DNA for the CDR3 is TGCGCCAGCAGCTTGAATACAGGGGCGGTTTCCTCTGGGGCCAACGTCCTGACTTTC. Translating it yields CASSLNTGAVSSGANVLTF.

This clone came up many times. CDR3 in amino acids: CASSQGWSDTQYF. CDR3 coding DNA: TGCGCCAGCAGCCAGGGTTGGTCAGATACGCAGTATTTT. This sequence joins TRBV4-3 and TRBJ2-3; no definite D call. CDR3 length equals 13 residues. Germline V CDR1 and CDR2: LGHNA, YSLEER. The germline V and J ends were trimmed by 3 bases and 4 bases, with 8 bases remaining between them.

The chain employs TRBV29-1 and TRBJ2-5, with D unresolved. The V end lost 3 bases, the J end lost 3 bases, and 8 bases lay between the germline ends. CDR3 length equals 12 residues. Germline V gives CDR1 SQVTM, CDR2 ANQGSEA. CDR3 bases: TGCAGCGTTGATGCGAGAAAAGAGACCCAGTACTTC. Protein: CSVDARKETQYF.

The genes are TRBV29-1 and TRBJ2-5; 14 bases fit TRBD2. Trimming at V came to 6 bases and at J to 5 bases, leaving 5 bases not matched to a gene. Germline-derived CDR1 and CDR2 are SQVTM and ANQGSEA. The CDR3 consists of 14 residues. This CDR3 reads CSVGWTSGGETQYF. The CDR3 bases are TGCAGCGTGGGCTGGACTAGCGGGGGGGAGACCCAGTACTTC.

The chain is built from TRBV19 and TRBJ1-5; D unresolved. The CDR3 consists of 12 residues. V gave up 10 bases and J gave up 6 bases, with 13 bases separating them. The germline V gene encodes CDR1 LNHDA and CDR2 SQIVND (reference sequence). The CDR3 DNA follows: TGTGCCACCCAGGCGGAACGTCAGCCCCAGCATTTT. Encoded protein: CATQAERQPQHF.

J is TRBJ1-5 and V is TRBV30; D is ambiguous. Germline-derived CDR1 and CDR2 are GTSNPN and SVGIG (reference sequence). The CDR3 contains 13 residues. Trimming cost V 7 bases and J 0 bases, with 10 bases left between them. Here the CDR3 reads CAFQPYSNQPQHF. Here the CDR3 DNA reads TGTGCCTTCCAGCCTTATAGCAATCAGCCCCAGCATTTT.

This chain uses TRBV5-6 with TRBJ1-2, with TRBD1 as a possible D gene (5 bases). Germline CDR1 reads SGHDT; CDR2 reads YYEEEE. Trimming removed 2 bases from V and 2 bases from J, with 7 bases in between. This CDR3 contains 13 residues. In nucleotides, the CDR3 is TGTGCCAGCAGCTTCGCAGGGAACTATGGCTACACCTTC. Encoded protein: CASSFAGNYGYTF.

This clone was picked up a small number of times. The chain employs TRBV6-5 and TRBJ2-4; 10 bases are a match to TRBD1. The CDR3 consists of 13 residues. Germline V CDR1 and CDR2: MNHEY, SVGAGI. Trimming at V came to 6 bases and at J to 7 bases, leaving 3 bases not matched to a gene. The CDR3 loop reads CASRGTGANIQYF. The DNA for the CDR3 is TGTGCCAGCAGAGGGACAGGGGCGAACATTCAGTACTTC.

In its sample, this clone was seen many times. The J gene is TRBJ1-6, the V gene TRBV18; the D is unclear. The V end was cut by 0 bases, the J end by 5 bases, with 8 bases between. The CDR3 runs 15 residues. Looked up from germline, CDR1 is KGHSH and CDR2 is LQKENI. The CDR3 loop is CASSPPARHNSPLHF. For the CDR3, the DNA is TGTGCCAGCTCACCACCCGCACGTCATAATTCACCCCTCCACTTT.

Notes on this clone: This CDR3 is also generated by other DNA sequences in the sample. The chain has TRBV30 and TRBJ1-5; 7 positions agree with TRBD1. Per germline, CDR1 GTSNPN and CDR2 SVGIG (reference sequence). The CDR3 covers 13 residues. Unmatched junction bases numbered 2, after V lost 2 bases and J lost 4 bases. The CDR3 nucleotides are TGTGCCTGGAGTACACAGGGGAATCAGCCCCAGCATTTT. It yields the protein CAWSTQGNQPQHF. The complete variable domain, with remaining parts taken from reference TRBV30 and TRBJ1-5, reads SQTIHQWPATLVQPVGSPLSLECTVEGTSNPNLYWYRQAAGRGLQLLFYSVGIGQISSEVPQNLSASRPQDRQFILSSKKLLLSDSGFYLCAWSTQGNQPQHFGDGTRLSIL.

This clone was seen only once. The chain employs TRBV30 and TRBJ1-5; 7 nucleotides match TRBD1. From germline, CDR1 is GTSNPN and CDR2 SVGIG (reference sequence). The CDR3 has 15 residues. V lost 3 bases to trimming and J lost 4 bases; unmatched junction nucleotides: 9. The CDR3 is CAWSQGGTVNQPQHF. The CDR3 DNA reads as TGTGCCTGGAGCCAAGGGGGGACAGTTAATCAGCCCCAGCATTTT.

Comment on this clone: A junction boundary mismatches the germline segment, possibly from a read error. The V call is TRBV9, the J call TRBJ1-1; D call uncertain. This CDR3 spans 15 amino acids. Germline V gives CDR1 SGDLS, CDR2 YYNGEE. The CDR3 region is CASSPHAAMNTEASF. Written as DNA, the CDR3 is TGTGCCAGCAGCCCTCACGCGGCGATGAACACTGAAGCTTCCTTT. The full variable domain, in which reference TRBV9 and TRBJ1-1 provide the parts outside the CDR3, is DSGVTQTPKHLITATGQRVTLRCSPRSGDLSVYWYQQSLDQGLQFLIQYYNGEERAKGNILERFSAQQFPDLHSELNLSSLELGDSALYFCASSPHAAMNTEASFGQGTRLTVV.

This clone was seen a few times. This chain uses TRBV29-1 with TRBJ1-1; TRBD1 matches 7 bases. J was trimmed by 4 bases and V by 5 bases; bases with no gene match: 1. The CDR3 is 11 amino acids. Germline-derived CDR1 and CDR2 are SQVTM and ANQGSEA. CDR3 protein: CSVRTGTEAFF. The CDR3 bases are TGCAGCGTTCGGACAGGCACTGAAGCTTTCTTT.

This rearrangement joins TRBV30 to TRBJ1-2; TRBD1 aligns across 7 bases. The CDR3 is 15 amino acids. CDR1 is GTSNPN, CDR2 SVGIG, per germline (reference sequence). The ends lost 4 bases at V and 8 bases at J; junction bases unmatched: 16. The CDR3 coding sequence is TGTGCCTGGACCCTGAGGTCGACAGGGTCCGTGGGCTACACCTTC. This gives the protein CAWTLRSTGSVGYTF.

V is TRBV29-1 and J is TRBJ2-1, with D possibly matching TRBD2 (5 bases). From germline, CDR1 is SQVTM and CDR2 ANQGSEA. This CDR3 is 13 amino acids long. Trimming stripped 3 bases from V and 0 bases from J, with 6 bases between. CDR3 DNA sequence: TGCAGCGTTGACGGGGACTCCTACAATGAGCAGTTCTTC. As protein: CSVDGDSYNEQFF.